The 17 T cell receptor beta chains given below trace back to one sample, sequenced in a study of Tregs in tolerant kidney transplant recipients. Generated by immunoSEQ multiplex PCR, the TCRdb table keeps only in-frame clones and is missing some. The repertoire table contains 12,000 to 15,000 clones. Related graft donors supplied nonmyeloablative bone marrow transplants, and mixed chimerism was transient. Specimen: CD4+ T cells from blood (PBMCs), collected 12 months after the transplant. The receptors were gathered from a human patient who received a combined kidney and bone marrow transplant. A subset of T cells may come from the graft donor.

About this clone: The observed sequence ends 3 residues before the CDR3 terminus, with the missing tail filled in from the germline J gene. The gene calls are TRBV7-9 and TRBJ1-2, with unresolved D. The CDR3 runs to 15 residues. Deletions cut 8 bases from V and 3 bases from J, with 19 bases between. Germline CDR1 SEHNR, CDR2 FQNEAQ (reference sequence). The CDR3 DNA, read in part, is TGTGCCAGCTTACAAAGCGGAGGGAATGACTATGGC. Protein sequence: CASLQSGGNDYG. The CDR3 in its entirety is CASLQSGGNDYGYTF.

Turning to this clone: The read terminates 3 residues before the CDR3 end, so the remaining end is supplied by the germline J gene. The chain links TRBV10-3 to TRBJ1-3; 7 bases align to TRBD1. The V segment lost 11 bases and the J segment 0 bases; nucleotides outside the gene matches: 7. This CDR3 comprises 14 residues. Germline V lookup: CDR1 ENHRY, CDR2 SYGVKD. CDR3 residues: CAVTSGGSGNTIYF. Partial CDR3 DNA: TGTGCCGTCACCTCAGGGGGCTCTGGAAACACC.

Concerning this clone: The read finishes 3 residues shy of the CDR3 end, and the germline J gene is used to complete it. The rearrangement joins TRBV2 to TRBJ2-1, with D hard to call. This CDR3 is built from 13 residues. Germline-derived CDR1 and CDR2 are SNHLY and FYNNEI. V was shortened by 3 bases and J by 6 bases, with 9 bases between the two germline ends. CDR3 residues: CASSDFLSNEQFF. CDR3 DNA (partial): TGTGCCAGCAGTGATTTCCTATCCAATGAG.

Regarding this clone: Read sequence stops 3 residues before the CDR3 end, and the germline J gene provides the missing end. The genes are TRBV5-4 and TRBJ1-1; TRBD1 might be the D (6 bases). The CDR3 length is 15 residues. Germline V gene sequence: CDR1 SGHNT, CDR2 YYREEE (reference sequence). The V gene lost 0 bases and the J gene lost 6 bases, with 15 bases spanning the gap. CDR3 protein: CASSLGGRGRPEAFF. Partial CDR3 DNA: TGTGCCAGCAGCTTGGGTGGCAGGGGCCGACCTGAA.

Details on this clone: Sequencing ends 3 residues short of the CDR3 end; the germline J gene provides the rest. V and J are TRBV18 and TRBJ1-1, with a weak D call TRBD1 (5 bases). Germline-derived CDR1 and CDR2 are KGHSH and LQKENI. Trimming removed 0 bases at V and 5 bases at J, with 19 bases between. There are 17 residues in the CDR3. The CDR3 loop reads CASSPPWAGHSRTEAFF. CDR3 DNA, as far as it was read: TGTGCCAGCTCACCACCTTGGGCAGGGCATAGCAGGACTGAA.

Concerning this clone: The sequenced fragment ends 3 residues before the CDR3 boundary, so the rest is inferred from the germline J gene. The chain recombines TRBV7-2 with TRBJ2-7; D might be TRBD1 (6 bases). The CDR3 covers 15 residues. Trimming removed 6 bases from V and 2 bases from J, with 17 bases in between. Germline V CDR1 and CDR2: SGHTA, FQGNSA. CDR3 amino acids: CASRLFLGGPYEQYF. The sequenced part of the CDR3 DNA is TGTGCCAGCAGACTCTTTTTAGGGGGTCCCTACGAG.

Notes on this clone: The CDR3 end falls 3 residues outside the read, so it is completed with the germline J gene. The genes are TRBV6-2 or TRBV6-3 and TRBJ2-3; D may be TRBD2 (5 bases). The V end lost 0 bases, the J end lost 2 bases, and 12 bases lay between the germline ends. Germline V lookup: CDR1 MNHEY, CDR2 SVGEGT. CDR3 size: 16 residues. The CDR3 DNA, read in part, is TGTGCCAGCAGTTACTCTACTAGTGAGACCACAGATACG. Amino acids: CASSYSTSETTDT. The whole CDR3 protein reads CASSYSTSETTDTQYF.

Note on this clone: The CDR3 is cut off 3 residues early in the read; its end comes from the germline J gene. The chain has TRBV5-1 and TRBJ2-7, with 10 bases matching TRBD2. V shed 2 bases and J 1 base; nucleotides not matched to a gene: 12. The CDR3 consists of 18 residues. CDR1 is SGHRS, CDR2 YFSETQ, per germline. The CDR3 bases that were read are TGCGCCAGCAGCTTAGACCTCGGACTAGCGGAAATATCCTACGAG. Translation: CASSLDLGLAEISYE. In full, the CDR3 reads CASSLDLGLAEISYEQYF.

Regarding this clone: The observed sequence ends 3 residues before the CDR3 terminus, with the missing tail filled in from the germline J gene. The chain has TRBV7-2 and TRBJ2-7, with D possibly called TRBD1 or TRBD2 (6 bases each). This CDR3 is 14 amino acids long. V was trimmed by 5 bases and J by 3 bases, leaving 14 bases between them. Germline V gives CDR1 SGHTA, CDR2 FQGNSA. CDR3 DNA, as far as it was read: TGTGCCAGCAGCCCTCAAGGAGGGGGCTACGAG. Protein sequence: CASSPQGGGYE. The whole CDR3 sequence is CASSPQGGGYEQYF. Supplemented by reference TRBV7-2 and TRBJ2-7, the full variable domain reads GAGVSQSPSNKVTEKGKDVELRCDPISGHTALYWYRQSLGQGLEFLIYFQGNSAPDKSGLPSDRFSAERTGGSVSTLTIQRTQQEDSAVYLCASSPQGGGYEQYFGPGTRLTVT.

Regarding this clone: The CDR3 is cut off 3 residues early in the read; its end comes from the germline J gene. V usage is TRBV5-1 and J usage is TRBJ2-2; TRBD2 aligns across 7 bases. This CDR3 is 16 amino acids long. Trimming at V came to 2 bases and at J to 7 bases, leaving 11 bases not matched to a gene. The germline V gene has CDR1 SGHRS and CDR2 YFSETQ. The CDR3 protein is CASSFNAGERIGELFF. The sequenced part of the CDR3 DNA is TGCGCCAGCAGCTTCAACGCGGGAGAGAGGATCGGGGAG.

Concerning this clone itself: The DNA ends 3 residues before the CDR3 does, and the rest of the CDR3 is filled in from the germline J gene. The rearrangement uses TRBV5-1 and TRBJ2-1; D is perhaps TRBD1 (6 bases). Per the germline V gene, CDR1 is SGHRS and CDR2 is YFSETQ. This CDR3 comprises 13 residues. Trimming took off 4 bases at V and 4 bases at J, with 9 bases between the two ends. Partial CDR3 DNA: TGCGCCAGCAGCCCAGGACAGTACAATGAG. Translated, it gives CASSPGQYNE. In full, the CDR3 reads CASSPGQYNEQFF.

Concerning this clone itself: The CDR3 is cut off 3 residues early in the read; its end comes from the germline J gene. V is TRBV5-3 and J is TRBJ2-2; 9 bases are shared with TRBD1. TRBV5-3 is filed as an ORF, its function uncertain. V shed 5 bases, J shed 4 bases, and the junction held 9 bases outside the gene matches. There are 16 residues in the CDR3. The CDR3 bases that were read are TGTGCCAGAAGATTCTCAAGACAGGGGGGCACCGGGGAG. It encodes CARRFSRQGGTGE. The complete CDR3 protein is CARRFSRQGGTGELFF.

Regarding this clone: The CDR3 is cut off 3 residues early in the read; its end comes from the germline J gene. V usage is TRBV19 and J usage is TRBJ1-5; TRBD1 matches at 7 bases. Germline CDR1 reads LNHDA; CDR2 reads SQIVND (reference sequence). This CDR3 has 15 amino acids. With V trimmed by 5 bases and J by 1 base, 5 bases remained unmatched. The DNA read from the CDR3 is TGTGCCAGTAGTGCCAAACAGGGGAGCAATCAGCCC. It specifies CASSAKQGSNQP. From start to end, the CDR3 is CASSAKQGSNQPQHF.

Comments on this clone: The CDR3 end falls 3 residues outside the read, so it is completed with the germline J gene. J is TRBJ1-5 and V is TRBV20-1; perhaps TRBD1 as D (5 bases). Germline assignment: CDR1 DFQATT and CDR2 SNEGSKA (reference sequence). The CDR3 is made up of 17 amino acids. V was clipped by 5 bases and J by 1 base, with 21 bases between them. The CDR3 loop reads CSAVEPFRATSNQPQHF. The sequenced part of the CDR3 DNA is TGCAGTGCTGTCGAGCCATTCAGGGCTACAAGCAATCAGCCC.

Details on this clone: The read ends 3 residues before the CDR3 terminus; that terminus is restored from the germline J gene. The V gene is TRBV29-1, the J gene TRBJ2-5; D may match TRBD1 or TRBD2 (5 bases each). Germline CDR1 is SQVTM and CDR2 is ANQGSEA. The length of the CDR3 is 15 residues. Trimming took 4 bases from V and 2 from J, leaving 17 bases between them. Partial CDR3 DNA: TGCAGCGTTGGCGAGGGGCCCGTACTACAAGAGACC. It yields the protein CSVGEGPVLQET. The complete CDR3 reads CSVGEGPVLQETQYF.

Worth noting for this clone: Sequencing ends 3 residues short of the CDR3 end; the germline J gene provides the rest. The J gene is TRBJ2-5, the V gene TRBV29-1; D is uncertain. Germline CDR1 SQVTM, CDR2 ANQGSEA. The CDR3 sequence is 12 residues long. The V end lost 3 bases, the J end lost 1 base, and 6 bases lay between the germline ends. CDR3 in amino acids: CSVDSFQETQYF. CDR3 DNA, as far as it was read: TGCAGCGTTGATTCGTTCCAAGAGACC.

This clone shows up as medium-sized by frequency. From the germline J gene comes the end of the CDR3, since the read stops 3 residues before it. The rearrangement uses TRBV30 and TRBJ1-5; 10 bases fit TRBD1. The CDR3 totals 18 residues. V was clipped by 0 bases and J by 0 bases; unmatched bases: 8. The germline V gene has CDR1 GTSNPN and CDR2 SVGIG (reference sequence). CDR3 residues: CAWSVWTGGKYSNQPQHF. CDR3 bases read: TGTGCCTGGAGTGTCTGGACAGGGGGAAAGTATAGCAATCAGCCC.